This T cell receptor (beta chain) appears in the sequencing data of a study of response to subunit inactivated influenza vaccine. TCRdb re-derived calls from the RT-PCR reads in MiXCR, one entry per CDR3 protein. Of hundreds of thousands of distinct CDR3 sequences in the sample, approximately 17% were seen once. CDR3 length equals 16 residues. Losses at the gene ends were 6 bases for V and 0 bases for J; bases not matched to a gene: 10. Germline-derived CDR1 and CDR2 are SQVTM and ANQGSEA. This clonotype was seen more than once but under ten times. This TCR was sampled from a man aged 45-65 years who received an inactivated influenza vaccine. This material consisted of PBMCs from blood, taken 5 days after vaccination. The J gene is TRBJ2-3, the V gene TRBV29-1; 9 bases agree with TRBD1. The CDR3 loop reads CSVAGTGTHSTDTQYF. Written as DNA, the CDR3 is TGCAGCGTAGCCGGGACAGGGACCCATAGCACAGATACGCAGTATTTT.